One sample yielded the 21 T cell receptor beta chains listed below, sequenced in a study of cytomegalovirus exposure and HLA in healthy donors. PCR involved 60 Vbeta and 13 Jbeta primers. TCRdb keeps only in-frame clones here, not all; method: immunoSEQ multiplex PCR. The sample includes 150,000 to 160,000 clones, 60% to 85% seen only once; the top ten take around 3.6%. The sequencing sample was made of PBMCs. The source is a woman aged 40 to 55 in good health and CMV-seronegative.

This clone has a handful of counts. This chain uses TRBV19 with TRBJ1-2, with 7 nucleotides matching TRBD1. This CDR3 has 15 amino acids. The V and J ends lost 2 bases and 2 bases, in that order; junction bases with no gene match: 5. Germline CDR1 is LNHDA and CDR2 is SQIVND (reference sequence). The CDR3 DNA reads as TGTGCCAGTAGTATAAGAGGGGGCGACAACTATGGCTACACCTTC. Protein product: CASSIRGGDNYGYTF.

This clone was counted a few times. The V call is TRBV18, the J call TRBJ2-3; 9 bases match TRBD2. Germline CDR1 reads KGHSH; CDR2 reads LQKENI. V was pared by 1 base and J by 3 bases, with 2 bases of the junction left unmatched. The CDR3 contains 15 residues. The CDR3 sequence: CASSPLAGETDTQYF. The CDR3 nucleotides read TGTGCCAGCTCACCACTAGCGGGGGAAACAGATACGCAGTATTTT.

The sample holds a few counts of this clone. This chain connects TRBV5-6 to TRBJ1-1; D unresolved. The CDR3 spans 15 residues. V lost 3 bases and J lost 0, with 12 bases in between. Looked up from germline, CDR1 is SGHDT and CDR2 is YYEEEE. CDR3 DNA: TGTGCCAGCAGCTCCCTGGCCAGAATGAACACTGAAGCTTTCTTT. It codes for CASSSLARMNTEAFF.

This clone was observed a handful of times. This chain joins TRBV5-1 and TRBJ2-5, with 7 bases lining up with TRBD1. Germline V gives CDR1 SGHRS, CDR2 YFSETQ. The length of the CDR3 is 12 residues. The ends lost 7 bases at V and 5 bases at J; junction bases unmatched: 5. CDR3 nucleotides: TGCGCCAGCGAGGGGGCCGGGGAGACCCAGTACTTC. Protein sequence: CASEGAGETQYF.

This clone was detected a few times. The chain carries TRBV29-1 and TRBJ2-3, with TRBD1 identical over 7 bases. Germline V gene lookup returns CDR1 SQVTM and CDR2 ANQGSEA. The V and J ends lost 3 bases and 2 bases, in that order; junction bases with no gene match: 5. The CDR3 loop spans 14 amino acids. CDR3 sequence (DNA): TGCAGCGTTGAGGGGGACAGATCCACAGATACGCAGTATTTT. Amino acid sequence: CSVEGDRSTDTQYF.

The chain has TRBV7-9 and TRBJ2-7; 8 bases fit TRBD1. V lost 9 bases and J lost 7; bases outside the gene matches: 8. Per germline, CDR1 SEHNR and CDR2 FQNEAQ (reference sequence). This CDR3 spans 12 amino acids. CDR3 sequence reads: CASGQGAGEQYF. In DNA form, the CDR3 reads TGTGCCAGTGGCCAGGGGGCAGGGGAGCAGTACTTC.

This clone has only a few counts. The CDR3, as DNA: TGTGCCTGGAGTGTAGTAGCGCGGTACGAGCAGTACTTC. It translates to CAWSVVARYEQYF. The chain links TRBV30 to TRBJ2-7, with D perhaps TRBD2 (5 bases). In germline, CDR1 is GTSNPN, CDR2 SVGIG (reference sequence). Trimming took off 0 bases at V and 4 bases at J, with 10 bases between the two ends. CDR3 size: 13 residues.

The chain recombines TRBV11-2 with TRBJ1-1; 11 positions agree with TRBD1. The CDR3 is made up of 15 amino acids. The V and J ends lost 5 bases and 2 bases, in that order; junction bases with no gene match: 4. Per the germline V gene, CDR1 is SGHAT and CDR2 is FQNNGV. CDR3 protein: CASSPRTGGNTEAFF. CDR3 DNA: TGTGCCAGCAGCCCCAGGACAGGGGGCAACACTGAAGCTTTCTTT.

This clone was recorded a few times. V gene TRBV10-3 combines with J gene TRBJ2-7, with no clear D. Germline loops: CDR1 ENHRY, CDR2 SYGVKD. The CDR3 contains 11 residues. The V and J ends lost 6 bases and 4 bases respectively, with 7 bases between them. The CDR3 sequence: CAISNTYEQYF. In DNA, the CDR3 is TGTGCCATCAGCAACACATACGAGCAGTACTTC.

In its sample, this clone ranks as medium-sized. The chain couples TRBV10-3 to TRBJ1-4; D is unclear. This CDR3 has 15 residues. The ends were cut back, 4 bases at V and 4 bases at J, with 13 bases in the middle. Germline V lookup: CDR1 ENHRY, CDR2 SYGVKD. CDR3 coding DNA: TGTGCCATCAGTGGTACCGGGAAACTTAATGAAAAACTGTTTTTT. It encodes CAISGTGKLNEKLFF.

This rearrangement joins TRBV11-2 to TRBJ2-5; 8 nucleotides align to TRBD1. The last part of the DNA fits TRBJ2-7 better; the J call may be wrong. The CDR3 loop spans 13 amino acids. Germline CDR1 SGHAT, CDR2 FQNNGV. The CDR3 nucleotides read TGTGCCAGCAGCTTGGACAGGGCCTACGAGCAGTACTTC. Protein product: CASSLDRAYEQYF.

This clone has a handful of counts. The chain uses TRBV9 and TRBJ1-2; 10 bases map to TRBD1. This CDR3 is 15 amino acids long. Losses at the gene ends were 4 bases for V and 2 bases for J; bases not matched to a gene: 5. CDR1 SGDLS and CDR2 YYNGEE come from the germline V gene. The CDR3 region has the DNA TGTGCCAGCAGCACAAGACAGGGGGCGAACTATGGCTACACCTTC. Its translation: CASSTRQGANYGYTF.

The gene calls are TRBV18 and TRBJ2-3, with 11 bases that match TRBD2. Germline CDR1 and CDR2: KGHSH and LQKENI. The V and J ends lost 3 bases and 5 bases, in that order; junction bases with no gene match: 10. The CDR3 covers 17 residues. The CDR3 DNA reads as TGTGCCAGCTCACCCACTTTACTAGCGGGGGTCATAGATACGCAGTATTTT. This gives the protein CASSPTLLAGVIDTQYF.

The rearrangement uses TRBV6-5 and TRBJ2-7, with 7 bases matching TRBD2. Germline V gene data show CDR1 as MNHEY and CDR2 as SVGAGI. Trimming took 6 bases from V and 3 from J; bases not matched to a gene: 5. This CDR3 contains 13 residues. CDR3 nucleotides: TGTGCCAGCAGGGAGCGGGGATACTACGAGCAGTACTTC. Amino acid sequence: CASRERGYYEQYF.

This clone was counted a single time. This chain links TRBV2 with TRBJ1-5; D might be TRBD1 (6 bases). The germline gives CDR1 SNHLY, CDR2 FYNNEI. Trimming took 8 bases from V and 0 from J, leaving 17 bases between them. There are 16 residues in the CDR3. The CDR3 loop is CASDLQGPFSNQPQHF. The CDR3 DNA follows: TGTGCCAGCGACCTACAGGGACCATTTAGCAATCAGCCCCAGCATTTT.

CDR3 sequence (DNA): TGTGCCAGCTCACCAAAAGTGTCAGGAGGGGATAATTCACCCCTCCACTTT. It codes for CASSPKVSGGDNSPLHF. J is TRBJ1-6 and V is TRBV18; possible D gene TRBD1, 5 bases. CDR1 and CDR2 (germline): KGHSH, LQKENI. The V end was cut by 2 bases, the J end by 5 bases, with 16 bases between. The CDR3 extends over 17 amino acids.

The rearrangement links TRBV5-1 to TRBJ2-7; D not resolved. Between the trimmed V and J ends, which lost 5 bases and 2 bases, there was a span of 8 bases. The CDR3 has 12 residues. Germline CDR1 and CDR2: SGHRS and YFSETQ. CDR3 sequence (DNA): TGCGCCAGCAGGGGCAGGACCTACGAGCAGTACTTC. This sequence encodes CASRGRTYEQYF.

As DNA, the CDR3 is TGCGCCAGCAGCTTGGGGACAGGAGGCTCCTACGAGCAGTACTTC. This codes for CASSLGTGGSYEQYF. This chain joins TRBV5-1 and TRBJ2-7; 7 bases agree with TRBD1. V lost 0 bases and J lost 0; bases outside the gene matches: 3. CDR3 length: 15 residues. Germline CDR1 and CDR2: SGHRS and YFSETQ.

The chain combines TRBV18 with TRBJ2-5; D gene unclear. The CDR3 length is 15 residues. The germline V gene encodes CDR1 KGHSH and CDR2 LQKENI. Between the trimmed V and J ends, which lost 0 bases and 0 bases, there was a span of 8 bases. As DNA, the CDR3 is TGTGCCAGCTCACCACCAGCGAGGTACCAAGAGACCCAGTACTTC. Protein product: CASSPPARYQETQYF.

This clone was found once. CDR3 sequence reads: CASGGTSTADTQYF. DNA of the CDR3: TGCGCCAGCGGCGGGACTAGTACCGCAGATACGCAGTATTTT. V is TRBV5-1 and J is TRBJ2-3; 8 bases map to TRBD2. This CDR3 has 14 amino acids. The V segment lost 7 bases and the J segment 4 bases; nucleotides outside the gene matches: 8. CDR1 and CDR2 (germline): SGHRS, YFSETQ.

V usage is TRBV5-4 and J usage is TRBJ1-2, with 7 bases lining up with TRBD1. This CDR3 is 12 amino acids long. V was pared by 7 bases and J by 8 bases, with 8 bases of the junction left unmatched. The V gene's germline CDR1 is SGHNT and CDR2 YYREEE (reference sequence). The CDR3 protein is CASGEGAGGYTF. CDR3 DNA sequence: TGTGCCAGCGGCGAGGGGGCTGGAGGCTACACCTTC.